Described below is a single T cell receptor (beta chain) sequence and its context. There are 20 residues in the CDR3. V gave up 1 base and J gave up 0 bases; unmatched junction bases: 14. The germline V gene has CDR1 LGHNA and CDR2 YNFKEQ. Clinical history reported by participants formed the basis on which cohorts were assigned. Donors of Cohort 3 who recovered were those that had two negative PCRs, clearance, or symptom resolution. The sample originates from a study of blood T cell repertoires in COVID-19. About the study: Sites across the United States, Italy and Spain contributed samples from acute and convalescent COVID-19. PBMCs, B-cell-depleted T cells, or T cells were the source of the cDNA or gDNA that made up the material.

TCRdb's copy holds only in-frame clones and misses some; the assay was immunoSEQ multiplex PCR. The sample has about 300,000 clones; just over 85% are singletons. The receptor was isolated from a man aged 30 to 39 who had recovered from COVID-19. Sample: PBMCs or T cells enriched from blood (not recorded which). This sequence joins TRBV4-2 and TRBJ2-1, with 8 bases lining up with TRBD1. CDR3 nucleotide sequence: TGTGCCAGCAGCCAAGTCGGGACAGGTAGTCCCCTGAGCTCCTACAATGAGCAGTTCTTC. Translating gives CASSQVGTGSPLSSYNEQFF.